A selection of T cell receptor beta chains follows, all from one sample in a study of T-cell reconstitution after alpha-beta-depleted transplantation in children. TCRdb called the PCR reads again in MiXCR, with one record for every CDR3 protein. The sample shows fewer than 550,000 distinct CDR3 sequences, about 17% of them seen only once. The material was PBMCs, mostly from graft donor cells, obtained 360 days after TCRalphabeta/CD19-depleted stem cell transplant. These receptors were collected from a boy under two years old who had a stem cell transplant for Wiskott-Aldrich syndrome, so the T cells may come from the graft donor. Each CDR3 is given with its conserved first and last residue. Fields, in order: clone size, J gene, V gene, D gene, CDR3 length, CDR3 DNA, CDR3 protein. D genes are given only for firm matches. Size is omitted from some rows. Given values are once, few, many or a class for expanded clones.

few,TRBJ2-1,TRBV29-1,TRBD1,15,TGCAGCGTTGGGTCCGCCGGGACAGTCTACAATGAGCAGTTCTTC,CSVGSAGTVYNEQFF
few,TRBJ2-5,TRBV29-1,.,13,TGCAGCGTCGCTGAGGTACTCCAAGAGACCCAGTACTTC,CSVAEVLQETQYF
.,TRBJ2-1,TRBV25-1,.,12,TGTGCCAGCAGTGAGACCCACGATGAGCAGTTCTTC,CASSETHDEQFF
.,TRBJ2-2,TRBV5-1,.,16,TGCGCCAGCAGCCTCGCCCCAGTCCTTATGACCGGGGAGCTGTTTTTT,CASSLAPVLMTGELFF
.,TRBJ2-7,TRBV5-1,.,15,TGCGCCAGCAGCCCGGGGAGTTTAAGCTCCTACGAGCAGTACTTC,CASSPGSLSSYEQYF
.,TRBJ2-2,TRBV11-2,TRBD2,15,TGTGCCAGCAGCTCCGGGACTATTACGATCGGGGAGCTGTTTTTT,CASSSGTITIGELFF
.,TRBJ2-7,TRBV11-2,TRBD2,16,TGTGCCAGCAGCTTAGGCCTAGCGGGGCACTCCTACGAGCAGTACTTC,CASSLGLAGHSYEQYF
few,TRBJ1-6,TRBV6-5,.,13,TGTGCCAGCAGTTACTCGCGAAATTCACCCCTCCACTTT,CASSYSRNSPLHF
few,TRBJ2-2,TRBV15,.,17,TGTGCCACCAGCAGAGATCTAAGGACAGAGGACACCGGGGAGCTGTTTTTT,CATSRDLRTEDTGELFF
.,TRBJ2-7,TRBV28,TRBD1,15,TGTGCCAGCAGCCGGCCGGGACAGGGATTATACGAGCAGTACTTC,CASSRPGQGLYEQYF
.,TRBJ2-7,TRBV7-2,.,14,TGTGCCAGCAGCTTAGAATACAGTTCCTACGAGCAGTACTTC,CASSLEYSSYEQYF
many,TRBJ2-2,TRBV18,.,11,TGTGCCAGCTCATCTTCCGGGGAGCTGTTTTTT,CASSSSGELFF
many,TRBJ1-5,TRBV12-3/TRBV12-4,.,14,TGTGCCAGCAGTAGAGGACATTTGGATCAGCCCCAGCATTTT,CASSRGHLDQPQHF
many,TRBJ2-7,TRBV5-1,.,13,TGCGCCAGCAAAAACCCGGGAACCTACGAGCAGTACTTC,CASKNPGTYEQYF
few,TRBJ2-7,TRBV18,.,14,TGTGCCAGCTCACTGCTTGGGACACCCTACGAGCAGTACTTC,CASSLLGTPYEQYF
few,TRBJ2-3,TRBV27,.,16,TGTGCCAGCAGTTTGCGTATGGGGTTAAACACAGATACGCAGTATTTT,CASSLRMGLNTDTQYF
.,TRBJ2-1,TRBV13,.,18,TGTGCCAGCAGCTTAGGATTTTTGGCAGGTAGCTCCTACAATGAGCAGTTCTTC,CASSLGFLAGSSYNEQFF
.,TRBJ2-1,TRBV6-5,TRBD2,19,TGTGCCAGCAGTTACTCGAGAGGTCCCAGCGGGAGTAAAACCAATGAGCAGTTCTTC,CASSYSRGPSGSKTNEQFF
.,TRBJ2-5,TRBV5-3,TRBD1,16,TGTGCCAGAAGCGAGAACAGGGGATTCGACGCGGAGACCCAGTACTTC,CARSENRGFDAETQYF
.,TRBJ2-3,TRBV5-1,.,12,TGCGCCAGCAGCCGGGAAGGGGATACGCAGTATTTT,CASSREGDTQYF
many,TRBJ2-7,TRBV20-1,.,11,TGCAGTGCTGAGGCGTGGTCAAAGCAGTACTTC,CSAEAWSKQYF
.,TRBJ2-5,TRBV5-1,TRBD1,14,TGCGCCAGCAGCCGGGACAGCCGAGGGGAGACCCAGTACTTC,CASSRDSRGETQYF
few,TRBJ2-3,TRBV18,.,14,TGTGCCAGCTCACCCTTCTCGGGATTAGATACGCAGTATTTT,CASSPFSGLDTQYF
.,TRBJ1-4,TRBV7-9,.,16,TGTGCCAGCAGCTTGGCTCGGATGGCAACTAATGAAAAACTGTTTTTT,CASSLARMATNEKLFF
few,TRBJ2-1,TRBV20-1,.,13,TGCAGTGCTAGCCCGGACCGGGTCAATGAGCAGTTCTTC,CSASPDRVNEQFF
few,TRBJ2-5,TRBV5-1,.,13,TGCGCCAGCAGCTGGGACAACCAAGAGGCCCAGTACTTC,CASSWDNQEAQYF
.,TRBJ2-5,TRBV12-3/TRBV12-4,.,13,TGTGCCAGCAGTTATACAGGGCCCGGGGCCCAGTACTTC,CASSYTGPGAQYF
few,TRBJ2-1,TRBV14,.,15,TGTGCCAGCAGCCAGACGGGAGCAAACTACAATGAGCAGTTCTTC,CASSQTGANYNEQFF
few,TRBJ2-2,TRBV5-1,.,13,TGCGCCAGCAGTCGGATGGACACCGGGGAGCTGTTTTTT,CASSRMDTGELFF
few,TRBJ2-2,TRBV10-3,.,15,TGTGCCATCTCCGGGACAACCGCGAACACCGGGGAGCTGTTTTTT,CAISGTTANTGELFF
.,TRBJ1-6,TRBV20-1,.,15,TGCAGTGCCAAAGGGCGGGGAAAATATAATTCACCCCTCCACTTT,CSAKGRGKYNSPLHF
.,TRBJ1-6,TRBV11-2,.,16,TGTGCCAGCAGCTTACTAAAAACAGGGTATAATTCACCCCTCCACTTT,CASSLLKTGYNSPLHF
few,TRBJ1-1,TRBV7-9,TRBD1,14,TGTGCCAGCAGCTTTGTTTTGGACAGGGCTGGAACTTTCTTT,CASSFVLDRAGTFF
.,TRBJ2-6,TRBV6-5,.,17,TGTGCCAGCAGTTACCCCCAGGCCCCCTCTGGGGCCAACGTCCTGACTTTC,CASSYPQAPSGANVLTF
.,TRBJ2-3,TRBV7-2,.,13,TGTGCCAGCAGCCGCAGGGGATGGGATACGCAGTATTTT,CASSRRGWDTQYF
.,TRBJ2-7,TRBV7-2,TRBD2,14,TGTGCCAGCAGCGGACTAGCGGGAGGGTACGAGCAGTACTTC,CASSGLAGGYEQYF
many,TRBJ2-7,TRBV5-1,TRBD2,15,TGCGCCAGCAGCTTGGTGAGCGGGGGATTTTACGAGCAGTACTTC,CASSLVSGGFYEQYF
few,TRBJ2-2,TRBV14,TRBD1,14,TGTGCCAGCAGCCAGGACAGGGGTGCCGGGGAGCTGTTTTTT,CASSQDRGAGELFF
.,TRBJ1-1,TRBV7-9,.,14,TGTGCCAGCAGCTTATCTGCTAGGGACACTGAAGCTTTCTTT,CASSLSARDTEAFF
.,TRBJ2-5,TRBV2,.,11,TGTGCCAGCAGTAATAAGAAGACCCAGTACTTC,CASSNKKTQYF
.,TRBJ2-6,TRBV5-1,.,17,TGCGCCAGCAGGTTTACAGGAGATAGCTCTGGGGCCAACGTCCTGACTTTC,CASRFTGDSSGANVLTF
few,TRBJ2-1,TRBV20-1,.,14,TGCAGTGCTAGGATGCTTAGCTCCTACAATGAGCAGTTCTTC,CSARMLSSYNEQFF
.,TRBJ2-1,TRBV12-3/TRBV12-4,TRBD1,17,TGTGCCAGCAGTTCAATATGGGGACAGGAGACCTACAATGAGCAGTTCTTC,CASSSIWGQETYNEQFF
.,TRBJ2-7,TRBV5-1,.,14,TGCGCCAGCAGCTCCGGGACAAGAGGTTACGAGCAGTACTTC,CASSSGTRGYEQYF
.,TRBJ2-7,TRBV20-1,.,14,TGCAGTGCTAGAGCCCCGGGACGTACCTACGAGCAGTACTTC,CSARAPGRTYEQYF
.,TRBJ2-7,TRBV6-5,.,15,TGTGCCAGCAGTTACTCGAAGGGCGCAGCCTACGAGCAGTACTTC,CASSYSKGAAYEQYF
.,TRBJ1-1,TRBV9,.,13,TGTGCCAGCAGCGTAGTTGGAGCCACTGAAGCTTTCTTT,CASSVVGATEAFF
few,TRBJ2-7,TRBV14,.,14,TGTGCCAGCAGCCACTCGCTTTTCACCTACGAGCAGTACTTC,CASSHSLFTYEQYF
.,TRBJ2-3,TRBV20-1,.,14,TGCAGTGCTAGCAGCTTGGAGTTCACAGATACGCAGTATTTT,CSASSLEFTDTQYF
few,TRBJ1-1,TRBV7-9,TRBD1,16,TGTGCCAGCAGCTTAGCCCCGACAGGGGGTTTCACTGAAGCTTTCTTT,CASSLAPTGGFTEAFF
.,TRBJ2-2,TRBV3-1,.,12,TGTGCCAGCAGCATAGGGATGGGGGAGCTGTTTTTT,CASSIGMGELFF
few,TRBJ2-3,TRBV24-1,TRBD2,16,TGTGCCACCAGTGACCCCCTCGCGGGAGGAACAGATACGCAGTATTTT,CATSDPLAGGTDTQYF
once,TRBJ2-3,TRBV19,TRBD2,14,TGTGCCAGTAGTATACTAGCGGACACAGATACGCAGTATTTT,CASSILADTDTQYF